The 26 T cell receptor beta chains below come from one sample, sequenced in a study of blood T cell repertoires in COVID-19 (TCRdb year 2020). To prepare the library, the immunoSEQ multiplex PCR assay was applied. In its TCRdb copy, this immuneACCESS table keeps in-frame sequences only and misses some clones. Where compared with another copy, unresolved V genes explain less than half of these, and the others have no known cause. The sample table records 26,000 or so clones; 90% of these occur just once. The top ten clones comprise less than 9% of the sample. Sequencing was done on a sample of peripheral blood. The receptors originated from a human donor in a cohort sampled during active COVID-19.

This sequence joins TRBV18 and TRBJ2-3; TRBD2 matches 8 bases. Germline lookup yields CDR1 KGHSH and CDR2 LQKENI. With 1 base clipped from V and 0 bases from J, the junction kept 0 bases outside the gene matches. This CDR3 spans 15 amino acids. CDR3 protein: CASSPQRGSTDTQYF. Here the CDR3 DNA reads TGTGCCAGCTCACCACAGCGGGGGAGCACAGATACGCAGTATTTT. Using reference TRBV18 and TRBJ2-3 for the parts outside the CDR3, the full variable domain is NAGVMQNPRHLVRRRGQEARLRCSPMKGHSHVYWYRQLPEEGLKFMVYLQKENIIDESGMPKERFSAEFPKEGPSILRIQQVVRGDSAAYFCASSPQRGSTDTQYFGPGTRLTVL.

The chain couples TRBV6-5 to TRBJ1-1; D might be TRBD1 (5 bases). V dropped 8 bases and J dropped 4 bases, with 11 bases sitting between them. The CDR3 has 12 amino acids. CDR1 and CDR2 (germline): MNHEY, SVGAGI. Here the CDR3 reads CASSLRGTEAFF. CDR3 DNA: TGTGCCAGCTCTCTAAGGGGCACTGAAGCTTTCTTT.

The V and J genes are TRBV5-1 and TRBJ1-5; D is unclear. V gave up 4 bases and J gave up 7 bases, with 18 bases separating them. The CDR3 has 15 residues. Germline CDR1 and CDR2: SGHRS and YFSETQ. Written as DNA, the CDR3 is TGCGCCAGCAGCCCCCAAGGCGCCCGGGAACAGCCCCAGCATTTT. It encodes CASSPQGAREQPQHF.

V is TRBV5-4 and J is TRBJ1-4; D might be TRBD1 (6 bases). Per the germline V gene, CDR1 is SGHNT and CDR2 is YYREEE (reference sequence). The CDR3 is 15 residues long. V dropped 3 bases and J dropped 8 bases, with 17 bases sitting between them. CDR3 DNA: TGTGCCAGCAGCTCACAGGGAAAACCTATAGAAAAACTGTTTTTT. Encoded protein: CASSSQGKPIEKLFF.

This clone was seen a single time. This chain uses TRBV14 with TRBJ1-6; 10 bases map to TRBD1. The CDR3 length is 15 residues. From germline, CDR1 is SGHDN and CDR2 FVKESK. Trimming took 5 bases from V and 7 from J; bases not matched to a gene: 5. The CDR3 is CASSSRTGGNSPLHF. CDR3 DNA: TGTGCCAGCAGCTCAAGGACAGGGGGGAATTCACCCCTCCACTTT.

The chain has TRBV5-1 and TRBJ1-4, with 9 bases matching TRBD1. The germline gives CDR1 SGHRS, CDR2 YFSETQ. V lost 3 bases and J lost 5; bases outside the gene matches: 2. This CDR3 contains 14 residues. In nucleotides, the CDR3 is TGCGCCAGCAGCTGGGGGACAGGGAATGAAAAACTGTTTTTT. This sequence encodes CASSWGTGNEKLFF.

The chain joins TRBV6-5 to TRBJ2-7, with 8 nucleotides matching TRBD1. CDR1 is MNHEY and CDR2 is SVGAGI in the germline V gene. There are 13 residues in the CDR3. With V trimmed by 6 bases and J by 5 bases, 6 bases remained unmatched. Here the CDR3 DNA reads TGTGCCAGCAGGAGAACAGGGGGGCACGAGCAGTACTTC. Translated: CASRRTGGHEQYF.

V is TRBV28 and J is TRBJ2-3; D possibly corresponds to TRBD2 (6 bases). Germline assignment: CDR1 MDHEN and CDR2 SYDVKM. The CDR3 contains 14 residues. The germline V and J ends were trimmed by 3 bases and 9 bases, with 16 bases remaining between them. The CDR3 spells CASSFIRELETQYF. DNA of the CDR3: TGTGCCAGCAGTTTCATCCGGGAGTTGGAAACGCAGTATTTT.

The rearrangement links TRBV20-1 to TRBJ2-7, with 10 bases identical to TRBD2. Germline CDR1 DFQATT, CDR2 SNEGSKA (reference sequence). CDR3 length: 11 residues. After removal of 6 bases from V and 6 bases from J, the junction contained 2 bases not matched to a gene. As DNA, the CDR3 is TGCAGTGCAGGGACTAGCGTCGAGCAGTACTTC. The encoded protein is CSAGTSVEQYF.

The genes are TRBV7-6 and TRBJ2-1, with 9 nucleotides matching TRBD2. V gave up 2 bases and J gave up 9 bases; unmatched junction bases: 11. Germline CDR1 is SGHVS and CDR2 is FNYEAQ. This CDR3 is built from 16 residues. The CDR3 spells CASSLIAGGPRSEQFF. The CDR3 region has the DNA TGTGCCAGCAGCTTAATCGCGGGAGGGCCTCGAAGTGAGCAGTTCTTC.

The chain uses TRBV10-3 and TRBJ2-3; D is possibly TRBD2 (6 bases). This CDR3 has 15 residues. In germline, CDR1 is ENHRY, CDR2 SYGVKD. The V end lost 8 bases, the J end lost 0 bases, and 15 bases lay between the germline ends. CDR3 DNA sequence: TGTGCCATCGCCGTAGCGGAAGCTAGCACAGATACGCAGTATTTT. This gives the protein CAIAVAEASTDTQYF.

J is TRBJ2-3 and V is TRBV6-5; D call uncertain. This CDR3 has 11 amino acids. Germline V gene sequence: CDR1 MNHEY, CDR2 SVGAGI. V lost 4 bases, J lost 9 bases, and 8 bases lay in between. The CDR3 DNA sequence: TGTGCCAGCAGTTCTTCCGTGACGCAGTATTTT. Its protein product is CASSSSVTQYF.

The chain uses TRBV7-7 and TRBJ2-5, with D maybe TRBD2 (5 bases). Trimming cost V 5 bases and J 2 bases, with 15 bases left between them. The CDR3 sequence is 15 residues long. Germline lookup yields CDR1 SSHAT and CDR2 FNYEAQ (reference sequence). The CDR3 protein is CASSPREGSQETQYF. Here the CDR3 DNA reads TGTGCCAGCAGCCCGAGAGAGGGTTCTCAAGAGACCCAGTACTTC.

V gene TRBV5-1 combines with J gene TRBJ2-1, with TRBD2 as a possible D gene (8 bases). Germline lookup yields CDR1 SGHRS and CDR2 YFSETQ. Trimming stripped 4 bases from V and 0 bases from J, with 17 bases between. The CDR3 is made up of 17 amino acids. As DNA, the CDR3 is TGCGCCAGCAGCCCGGGGGGGACAGTGACCTCCTACAATGAGCAGTTCTTC. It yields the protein CASSPGGTVTSYNEQFF.

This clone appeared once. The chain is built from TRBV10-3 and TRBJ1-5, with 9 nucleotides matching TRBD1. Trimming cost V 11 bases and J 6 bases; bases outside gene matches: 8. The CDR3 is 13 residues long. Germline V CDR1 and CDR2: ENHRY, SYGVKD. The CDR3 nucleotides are TGTGCCTCACAGGGGGCTGAAATTCAGCCCCAGCATTTT. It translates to CASQGAEIQPQHF.

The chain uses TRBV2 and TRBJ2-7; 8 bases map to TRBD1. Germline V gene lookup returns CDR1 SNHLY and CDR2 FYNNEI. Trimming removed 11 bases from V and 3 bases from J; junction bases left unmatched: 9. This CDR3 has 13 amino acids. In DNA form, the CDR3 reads TGTGCCGTAGCCGGGACAGGAGTCTACGAGCAGTACTTC. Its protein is CAVAGTGVYEQYF.

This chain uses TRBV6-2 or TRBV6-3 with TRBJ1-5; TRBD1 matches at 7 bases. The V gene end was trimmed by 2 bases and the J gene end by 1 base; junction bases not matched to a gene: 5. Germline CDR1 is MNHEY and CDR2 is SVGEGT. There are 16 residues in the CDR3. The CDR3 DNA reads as TGTGCCAGCAGTTACCAAGGACAGGCCAGCAATCAGCCCCAGCATTTT. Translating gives CASSYQGQASNQPQHF.

CDR3 coding DNA: TGTGCCAGCAGCGGAGGACTAGCGGGAGGCCTGTTGAATGAGCAGTTCTTC. Translating it yields CASSGGLAGGLLNEQFF. The chain couples TRBV9 to TRBJ2-1; the match to TRBD2 covers 14 bases. V shed 3 bases, J shed 7 bases, and the junction held 9 bases outside the gene matches. Germline CDR1 and CDR2: SGDLS and YYNGEE. The CDR3 contains 17 residues.

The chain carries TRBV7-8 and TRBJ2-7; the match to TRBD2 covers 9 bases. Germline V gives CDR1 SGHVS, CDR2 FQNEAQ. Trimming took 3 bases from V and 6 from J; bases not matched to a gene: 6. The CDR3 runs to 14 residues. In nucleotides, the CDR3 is TGTGCCAGCAGCTTTGGACTAGCGCAGTCCGAGCAGTACTTC. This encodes CASSFGLAQSEQYF.

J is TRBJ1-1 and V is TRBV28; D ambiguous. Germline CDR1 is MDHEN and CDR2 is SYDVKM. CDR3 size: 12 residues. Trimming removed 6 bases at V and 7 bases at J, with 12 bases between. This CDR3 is CASSTPRIEAFF. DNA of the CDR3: TGTGCCAGCAGCACCCCGAGGATTGAAGCTTTCTTT.

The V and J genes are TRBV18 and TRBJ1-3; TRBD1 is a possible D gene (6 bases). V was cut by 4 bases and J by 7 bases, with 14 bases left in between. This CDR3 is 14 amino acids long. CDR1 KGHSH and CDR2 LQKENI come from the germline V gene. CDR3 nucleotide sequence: TGTGCCAGCTCACAATACCGGGACATTAACACCATATATTTT. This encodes CASSQYRDINTIYF.

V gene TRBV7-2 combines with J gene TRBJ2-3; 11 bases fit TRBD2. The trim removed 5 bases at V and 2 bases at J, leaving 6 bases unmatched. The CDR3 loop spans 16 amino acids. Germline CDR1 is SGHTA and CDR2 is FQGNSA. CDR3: CASSTGLADPTDTQYF. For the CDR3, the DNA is TGTGCCAGCAGCACGGGACTAGCGGACCCCACAGATACGCAGTATTTT.

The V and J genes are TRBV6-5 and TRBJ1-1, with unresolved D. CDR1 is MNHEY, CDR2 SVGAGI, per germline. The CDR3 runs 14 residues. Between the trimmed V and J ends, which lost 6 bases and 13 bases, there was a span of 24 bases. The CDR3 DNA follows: TGTGCCAGCAGCCCCACTTCGGTTCTGAGACAAGGTTTCTTT. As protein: CASSPTSVLRQGFF.

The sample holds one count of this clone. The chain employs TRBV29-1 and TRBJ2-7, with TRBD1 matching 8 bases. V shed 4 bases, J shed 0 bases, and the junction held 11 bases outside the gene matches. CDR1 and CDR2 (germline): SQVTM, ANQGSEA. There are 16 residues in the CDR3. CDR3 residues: CSVVPQGARSSYEQYF. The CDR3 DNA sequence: TGCAGCGTTGTCCCCCAGGGGGCGCGTAGCTCCTACGAGCAGTACTTC.

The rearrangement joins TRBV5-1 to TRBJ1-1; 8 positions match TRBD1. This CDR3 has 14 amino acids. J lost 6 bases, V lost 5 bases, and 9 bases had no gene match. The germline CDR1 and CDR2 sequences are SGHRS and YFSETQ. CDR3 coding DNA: TGCGCCAGCAGATCAGGACAGGGCCTACCTGAAGCTTTCTTT. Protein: CASRSGQGLPEAFF.

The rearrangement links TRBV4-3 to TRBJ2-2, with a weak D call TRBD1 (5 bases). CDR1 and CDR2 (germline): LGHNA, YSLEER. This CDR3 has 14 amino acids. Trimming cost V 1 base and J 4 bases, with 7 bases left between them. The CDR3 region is CASSQGTITGELFF. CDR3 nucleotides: TGCGCCAGCAGCCAAGGGACAATCACCGGGGAGCTGTTTTTT.